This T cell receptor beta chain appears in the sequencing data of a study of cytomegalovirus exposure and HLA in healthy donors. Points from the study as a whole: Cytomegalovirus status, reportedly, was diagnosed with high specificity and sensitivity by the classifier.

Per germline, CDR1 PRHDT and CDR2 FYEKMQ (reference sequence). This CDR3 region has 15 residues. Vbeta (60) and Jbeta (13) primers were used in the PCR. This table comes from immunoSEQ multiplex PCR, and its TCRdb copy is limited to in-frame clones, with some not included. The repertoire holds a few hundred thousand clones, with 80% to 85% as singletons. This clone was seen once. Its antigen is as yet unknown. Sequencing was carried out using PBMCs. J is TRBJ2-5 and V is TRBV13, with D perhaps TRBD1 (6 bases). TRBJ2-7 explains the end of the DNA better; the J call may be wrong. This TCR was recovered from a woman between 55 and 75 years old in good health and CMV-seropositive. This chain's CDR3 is CASSLNGGLRVEQYF. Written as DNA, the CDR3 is TGTGCCAGCAGCTTGAATGGGGGCCTTAGGGTCGAGCAGTACTTC.